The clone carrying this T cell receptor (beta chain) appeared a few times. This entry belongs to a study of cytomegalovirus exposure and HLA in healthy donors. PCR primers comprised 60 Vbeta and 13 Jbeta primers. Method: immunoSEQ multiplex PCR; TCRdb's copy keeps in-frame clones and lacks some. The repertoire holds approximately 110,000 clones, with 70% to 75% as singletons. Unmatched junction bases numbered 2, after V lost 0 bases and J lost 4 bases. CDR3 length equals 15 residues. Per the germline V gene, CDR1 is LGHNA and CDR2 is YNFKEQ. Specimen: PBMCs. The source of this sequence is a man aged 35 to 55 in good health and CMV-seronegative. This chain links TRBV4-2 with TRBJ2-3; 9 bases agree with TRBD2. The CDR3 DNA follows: TGTGCCAGCAGCCAAGAGCGGGGGGGCCCAGATACGCAGTATTTT. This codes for CASSQERGGPDTQYF.